A single sample is the source of the 2 T cell receptor beta chains below, sequenced in a study of blood T cell repertoires in COVID-19. The data were produced by immunoSEQ multiplex PCR, yet TCRdb's version contains in-frame clones alone and is incomplete. Among fewer than 400,000 clones listed, roughly 86% were seen once. Sequencing was done on a sample of PBMCs or T cells enriched from blood (not recorded which). Source of these receptors: a woman under 40 who had recovered from COVID-19.

The V call is TRBV4-1, the J call TRBJ1-6, with 7 bases fitting TRBD1. Germline CDR1 and CDR2: MGHRA and YSYEKL. V lost 0 bases and J lost 9; bases outside the gene matches: 5. The CDR3 is made up of 15 amino acids. In DNA form, the CDR3 reads TGCGCCAGCAGCCAAGATATGACAGGGATTTCACCCCTCCACTTT. It is translated as CASSQDMTGISPLHF.

This clone was counted a few times. Other DNA sequences in the same sample also yield this CDR3. This chain joins TRBV5-1 and TRBJ1-3, with a weak D call TRBD1 (5 bases). The CDR3 totals 13 residues. Germline CDR1 and CDR2: SGHRS and YFSETQ. The germline V and J ends were trimmed by 4 bases and 4 bases, with 9 bases remaining between them. The CDR3 spells CASSLGLGNTIYF. As DNA, the CDR3 is TGCGCCAGCAGCCTGGGACTCGGAAACACCATATATTTT.